The 17 T cell receptor beta chains presented below share a single source sample, sequenced in a study of identical twins (dated by TCRdb to 2016 to 2017). Library preparation employed 5' RACE. The sequencer was an Illumina HiSeq 2000. In-frame beta chains were kept once TCRdb had trimmed the public reads at Q25 with fastp and called clones with MiXCR. Identical CDR3 protein sequences are pooled into one entry, listed with their most common genes and DNA. The sample yields 1,800,000 or so distinct CDR3 sequences; around a third were counted once. The top ten hold approximately 0.25% of the sample. Sequenced input: cord blood. These receptors all come from a newborn girl in good health.

This clonotype has just a few counts. This chain links TRBV29-1 with TRBJ1-1; D is unresolved. The germline V gene encodes CDR1 SQVTM and CDR2 ANQGSEA. Trimming shortened V by 6 bases and J by 6 bases, and 17 bases separated the two germline ends. This CDR3 spans 13 amino acids. The CDR3 bases are TGCAGCGTGGGCCTCAGGCTCCACCCTGAAGCTTTCTTT. It encodes CSVGLRLHPEAFF. Looking up the rest from reference TRBV29-1 and TRBJ1-1 gives the full variable domain: SAVISQKPSRDICQRGTSLTIQCQVDSQVTMMFWYRQQPGQSLTLIATANQGSEATYESGFVIDKFPISRPNLTFSTLTVSNMSPEDSSIYLCSVGLRLHPEAFFGQGTRLTVV.

This clonotype was seen many times. The CDR3 bases are TGTGCCATTTCTCAGGACGTCTATGGCTACACCTTC. As protein: CAISQDVYGYTF. The chain combines TRBV7-2 with TRBJ1-2; D gene uncertain. Germline-derived CDR1 and CDR2 are SGHTA and FQGNSA. Trimming took off 10 bases at V and 4 bases at J, with 13 bases between the two ends. CDR3 length equals 12 residues.

The chain is built from TRBV20-1 and TRBJ1-6, with D unresolved. Germline CDR1 DFQATT, CDR2 SNEGSKA (reference sequence). The V and J ends lost 3 bases and 0 bases respectively, with 12 bases between them. The CDR3 totals 16 residues. In nucleotides, the CDR3 is TGCAGTGCTAGTATTTCTGTGAGCTCCTATAATTCACCCCTCCACTTT. This sequence encodes CSASISVSSYNSPLHF.

This chain connects TRBV7-6 to TRBJ2-3; 9 positions agree with TRBD2. J gave up 1 base and V 0 bases, and 11 bases lay outside the gene matches. Germline loops: CDR1 SGHVS, CDR2 FNYEAQ. This CDR3 is built from 19 residues. CDR3 residues: CASSLAGVAGVRGTDTQYF. CDR3 bases: TGTGCCAGCAGCTTAGCGGGGGTAGCGGGAGTGCGTGGCACAGATACGCAGTATTTT.

The chain recombines TRBV7-2 with TRBJ2-7; D perhaps matches TRBD2 (7 bases). Germline CDR1 SGHTA, CDR2 FQGNSA. The V and J ends lost 5 bases and 0 bases respectively, with 14 bases between them. The CDR3 covers 15 residues. CDR3: CASSVTGGPSYEQYF. CDR3 coding DNA: TGTGCCAGCAGCGTTACGGGGGGCCCCTCCTACGAGCAGTACTTC. The full variable domain, its missing parts supplied by reference TRBV7-2 and TRBJ2-7, is GAGVSQSPSNKVTEKGKDVELRCDPISGHTALYWYRQSLGQGLEFLIYFQGNSAPDKSGLPSDRFSAERTGGSVSTLTIQRTQQEDSAVYLCASSVTGGPSYEQYFGPGTRLTVT.

The CDR3 loop is CASSQGSLSSYNEQFF. CDR3 nucleotides: TGTGCCAGCAGCCAAGGCAGCCTAAGCTCCTACAATGAGCAGTTCTTC. The V and J genes are TRBV4-2 and TRBJ2-1; D remains ambiguous. Trimming removed 1 base at V and 0 bases at J, with 10 bases between. The CDR3 consists of 16 residues. Germline assignment: CDR1 LGHNA and CDR2 YNFKEQ.

This clonotype came up a few times. This sequence joins TRBV20-1 and TRBJ1-6; 8 bases map to TRBD1. V shed 4 bases, J shed 4 bases, and the junction held 6 bases outside the gene matches. The CDR3 contains 15 residues. CDR1 DFQATT and CDR2 SNEGSKA come from the germline V gene (reference sequence). The CDR3 sequence is CSATRTGTYNSPLHF. The CDR3 nucleotides read TGCAGTGCTACCCGGACAGGGACTTATAATTCACCCCTCCACTTT.

The chain has TRBV5-1 and TRBJ2-1, with 7 bases lining up with TRBD2. The CDR3 loop spans 17 amino acids. Trimming cost V 2 bases and J 7 bases; bases outside gene matches: 15. Germline V gene data show CDR1 as SGHRS and CDR2 as YFSETQ. CDR3 sequence (DNA): TGCGCCAGCAGCTTCCGCTTGGGCGGGGGTCTGGAGAATGAGCAGTTCTTC. This encodes CASSFRLGGGLENEQFF.

This chain connects TRBV4-2 to TRBJ2-3; 8 positions match TRBD2. This CDR3 spans 13 amino acids. V shed 2 bases, J shed 6 bases, and the junction held 1 base outside the gene matches. CDR1 is LGHNA and CDR2 is YNFKEQ in the germline V gene. CDR3 region: CASSQRTSDTQYF. For the CDR3, the DNA is TGTGCCAGCAGCCAAAGGACTAGCGATACGCAGTATTTT.

This clonotype appeared a few times. The chain couples TRBV10-3 to TRBJ1-4; TRBD1 is a possible D gene (5 bases). In germline, CDR1 is ENHRY, CDR2 SYGVKD. With 4 bases removed from V and 0 bases from J, the gap between germline ends came to 21 bases. The CDR3 totals 19 residues. CDR3 in amino acids: CAISGSTREVDPTNEKLFF. CDR3 sequence (DNA): TGTGCCATCAGTGGTTCGACCAGGGAGGTGGATCCAACTAATGAAAAACTGTTTTTT.

The chain has TRBV5-1 and TRBJ2-1, with 9 bases matching TRBD1. V was clipped by 3 bases and J by 10 bases; unmatched bases: 8. There are 14 residues in the CDR3. Germline CDR1 SGHRS, CDR2 YFSETQ. The CDR3 here is CASSSGTGIGEQFF. The CDR3 region has the DNA TGCGCCAGCAGCTCCGGGACAGGGATAGGGGAGCAGTTCTTC.

V gene TRBV6-1 combines with J gene TRBJ2-7; D is tentatively TRBD1 or TRBD2 (6 bases each). Per the germline V gene, CDR1 is MNHNS and CDR2 is SASEGT. The CDR3 spans 14 residues. Trimming removed 11 bases from V and 7 bases from J, with 24 bases in between. For the CDR3, the DNA is TGTGCCGCACGGGGGCCCAGCTCCTACAATGAGCAGTACTTC. It codes for CAARGPSSYNEQYF.

This clonotype was seen a handful of times. DNA of the CDR3: TGTGCCAGCAGTGTAAAGCGACAGGGCCCATTAAACTATGGCTACACCTTC. Translated, it gives CASSVKRQGPLNYGYTF. This rearrangement joins TRBV2 to TRBJ1-2; 7 bases line up with TRBD1. The CDR3 sequence is 17 residues long. The junction had 13 bases not matched to a gene; V was cut back by 4 bases and J by 2 bases. The germline V gene encodes CDR1 SNHLY and CDR2 FYNNEI.

This clonotype showed up just a few times. The chain employs TRBV2 and TRBJ2-5; D not certain. V was cut by 2 bases and J by 5 bases, with 12 bases left in between. Germline V gene data show CDR1 as SNHLY and CDR2 as FYNNEI. This CDR3 is 14 amino acids long. CDR3 protein: CASSELVGSETQYF. CDR3 bases: TGTGCCAGCAGTGAACTAGTCGGGTCGGAGACCCAGTACTTC.

About this clonotype: Germline and junction disagree at one end, which may indicate a read error. The V gene is TRBV10-3, the J gene TRBJ1-2, with a possible D match to TRBD1 (5 bases). CDR3 length: 15 residues. Germline V CDR1 and CDR2: ENHRY, SYGVKD. This CDR3 is CAISDGPLEGNGCTF. The CDR3 DNA reads TGTGCCATCAGCGATGGACCTTTAGAGGGGAATGGCTGCACCTTC.

This clonotype occurred many times. The genes are TRBV12-3 or TRBV12-4 and TRBJ2-4, with 12 bases aligning to TRBD2. CDR3 length: 17 residues. With V trimmed by 10 bases and J by 0 bases, 10 bases remained unmatched. The chain's CDR3 is CATSSGGGTIAKNIQYF. As DNA, the CDR3 is TGTGCCACCTCTAGCGGGGGGGGAACTATAGCCAAAAACATTCAGTACTTC.

V gene TRBV2 combines with J gene TRBJ2-7, with D tentatively TRBD1 (5 bases). The germline V and J ends were trimmed by 8 bases and 4 bases, with 15 bases remaining between them. Germline assignment: CDR1 SNHLY and CDR2 FYNNEI. There are 13 residues in the CDR3. CDR3 amino acids: CASRNNQGYEQYF. The CDR3 nucleotides are TGTGCCAGCCGCAACAACCAGGGATACGAGCAGTACTTC.